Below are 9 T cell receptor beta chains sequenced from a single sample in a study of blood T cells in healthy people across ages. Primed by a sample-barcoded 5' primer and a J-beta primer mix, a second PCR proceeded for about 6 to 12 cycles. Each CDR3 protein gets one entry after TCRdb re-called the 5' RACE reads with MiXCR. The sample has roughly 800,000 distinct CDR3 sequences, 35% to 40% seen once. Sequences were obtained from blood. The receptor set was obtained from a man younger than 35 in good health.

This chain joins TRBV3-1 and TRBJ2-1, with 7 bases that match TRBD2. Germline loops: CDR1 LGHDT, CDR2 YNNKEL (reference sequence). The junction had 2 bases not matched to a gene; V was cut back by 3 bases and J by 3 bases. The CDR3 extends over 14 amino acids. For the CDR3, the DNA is TGTGCCAGCAGCCACCGGACTAGCTACAATGAGCAGTTCTTC. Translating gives CASSHRTSYNEQFF.

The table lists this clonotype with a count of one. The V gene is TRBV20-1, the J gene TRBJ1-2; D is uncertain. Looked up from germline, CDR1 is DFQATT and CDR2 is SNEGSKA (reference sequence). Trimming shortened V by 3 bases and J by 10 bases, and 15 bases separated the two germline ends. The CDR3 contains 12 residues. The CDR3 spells CSARFSIRDYTF. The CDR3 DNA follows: TGCAGTGCTAGGTTTTCCATTCGGGACTACACCTTC.

CDR3 loop: CSAREGVYEQYF. Written as DNA, the CDR3 is TGCAGTGCTAGAGAGGGTGTGTACGAGCAGTACTTC. V usage is TRBV20-1 and J usage is TRBJ2-5; the D is unclear. The better agreement between TRBJ2-7 and the DNA end casts doubt on the J call. CDR1 and CDR2 from the germline V gene are DFQATT and SNEGSKA (reference sequence). The CDR3 spans 12 residues.

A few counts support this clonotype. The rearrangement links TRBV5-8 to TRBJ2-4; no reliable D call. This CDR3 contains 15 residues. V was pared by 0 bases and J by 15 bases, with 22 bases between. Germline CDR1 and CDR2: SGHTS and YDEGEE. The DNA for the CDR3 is TGTGCCAGCAGCTTGGCCGAAGTAGTTCAGGACCCCTGGTACTTC. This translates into CASSLAEVVQDPWYF.

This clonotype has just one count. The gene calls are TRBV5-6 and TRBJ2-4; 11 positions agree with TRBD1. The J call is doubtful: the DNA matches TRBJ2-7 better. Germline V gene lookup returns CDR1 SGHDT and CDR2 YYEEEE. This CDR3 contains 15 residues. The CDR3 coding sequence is TGTGCCAGCAACTCCGGACAGGGGGCCACCTACGAGCAGTACTTC. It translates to CASNSGQGATYEQYF.

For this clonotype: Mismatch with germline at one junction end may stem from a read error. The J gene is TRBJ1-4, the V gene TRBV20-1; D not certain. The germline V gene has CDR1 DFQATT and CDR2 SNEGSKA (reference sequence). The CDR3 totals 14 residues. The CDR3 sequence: CGARETLTGEKLFF. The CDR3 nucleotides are TGCGGTGCTAGAGAAACGTTGACTGGGGAAAAACTGTTTTTT.

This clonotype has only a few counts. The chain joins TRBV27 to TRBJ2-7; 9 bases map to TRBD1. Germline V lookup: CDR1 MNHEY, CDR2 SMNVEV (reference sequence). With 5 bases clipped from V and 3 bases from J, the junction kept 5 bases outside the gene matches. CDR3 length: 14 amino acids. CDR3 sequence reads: CASSPDRGIYEQYF. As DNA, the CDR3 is TGTGCCAGCAGTCCGGACAGGGGTATCTACGAGCAGTACTTC.

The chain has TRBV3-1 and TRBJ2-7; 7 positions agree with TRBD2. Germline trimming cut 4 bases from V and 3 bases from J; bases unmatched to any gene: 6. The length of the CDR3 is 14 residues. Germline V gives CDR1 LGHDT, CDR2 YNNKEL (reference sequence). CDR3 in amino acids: CASSPGGTIYEQYF. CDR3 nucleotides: TGTGCCAGCAGCCCCGGGGGGACGATCTACGAGCAGTACTTC.

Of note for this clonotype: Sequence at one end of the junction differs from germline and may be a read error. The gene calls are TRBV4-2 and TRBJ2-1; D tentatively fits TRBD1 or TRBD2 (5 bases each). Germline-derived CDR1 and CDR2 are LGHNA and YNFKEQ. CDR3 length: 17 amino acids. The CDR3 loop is CASSQEGERNLYDEQFF. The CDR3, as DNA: TGTGCCAGCAGCCAAGAAGGGGAGCGGAATCTCTACGATGAGCAGTTCTTC.